A single sample gave rise to the 32 T cell receptor beta chains below, sequenced in a study of Ad26.COV2.S vaccination and SARS-CoV-2 variants. Treatment here: roughly 19 received Ad26.COV2.S at low or high dose, single or two shots; roughly five received placebo; per-sample allocation not given. Day 63 after the first injection of vaccine or placebo was the sampling time. Generated by immunoSEQ multiplex PCR, the TCRdb table keeps only in-frame clones and is missing some. The sample yields 350,000 to 400,000 clones, around 85% seen once. The sequencing used peripheral blood, collected in a trial of Ad26.COV2.S vaccine versus placebo. These receptors all come from a person between 18 and 65 years old who received the Ad26.COV2.S COVID-19 vaccine or a placebo.

This chain joins TRBV25-1 and TRBJ2-7; TRBD1 might be the D (6 bases). The V gene's germline CDR1 is MGHDK and CDR2 SYGVNS. V lost 3 bases to trimming and J lost 2 bases, with 14 bases between them. The CDR3 is 15 residues long. CDR3 sequence reads: CASSDPTGPPYEQYF. CDR3 DNA: TGTGCCAGCAGTGACCCGACAGGCCCACCCTACGAGCAGTACTTC.

CDR3 residues: CASSHPGDKVYEQYF. CDR3 in DNA: TGTGCCAGCAGCCATCCCGGGGACAAAGTCTACGAGCAGTACTTC. The rearrangement links TRBV3-1 (or the pseudogene TRBV3-2) to TRBJ2-7; a possible D gene is TRBD1 (6 bases). This CDR3 has 15 amino acids. Germline CDR1 reads LGHDT; CDR2 reads YNNKEL (reference sequence). Deletions cut 3 bases from V and 3 bases from J, with 15 bases between.

DNA of the CDR3: TGTGCCAGCAGCTCATTCCAGGGATCTGGAAACACCATATATTTT. Amino acids: CASSSFQGSGNTIYF. The chain employs TRBV11-2 and TRBJ1-3; a weak D match, TRBD1 (5 bases). The CDR3 covers 15 residues. Germline lookup yields CDR1 SGHAT and CDR2 FQNNGV. Trimming took off 4 bases at V and 1 base at J, with 11 bases between the two ends.

The chain uses TRBV11-2 and TRBJ2-4; unclear D gene. This CDR3 is 14 amino acids long. The ends were cut back, 4 bases at V and 10 bases at J, with 17 bases in the middle. The germline V gene has CDR1 SGHAT and CDR2 FQNNGV. CDR3 coding DNA: TGTGCCAGCAGCTCCTTAAGGGCATTGCCGATTCAGTACTTC. It encodes CASSSLRALPIQYF.

The rearrangement uses TRBV7-2 and TRBJ1-2; D remains unclear. Trimming took 0 bases from V and 5 from J, leaving 7 bases between them. Germline V CDR1 and CDR2: SGHTA, FQGNSA. The CDR3 spans 13 residues. The CDR3 region has the DNA TGTGCCAGCAGCTTAGCGGGAGGATATGGCTACACCTTC. It yields the protein CASSLAGGYGYTF.

The chain is built from TRBV6-2 or TRBV6-3 and TRBJ2-2; 9 bases are shared with TRBD1. CDR1 is MNHEY and CDR2 is SVGEGT in the germline V gene. The CDR3 covers 15 residues. V lost 4 bases to trimming and J lost 4 bases; unmatched junction nucleotides: 4. The CDR3 DNA sequence: TGTGCCAGCAGTTGGGGACAGGGAGGCACCGGGGAGCTGTTTTTT. Translated: CASSWGQGGTGELFF.

The rearrangement joins TRBV6-2 or TRBV6-3 to TRBJ1-1, with unresolved D. The CDR3 runs to 11 residues. Trimming pared 6 bases from V and 6 bases from J, leaving 8 bases between. Germline loops: CDR1 MNHEY, CDR2 SVGEGT. DNA of the CDR3: TGTGCCAGCAGCCAGTTTTCTGAAGCTTTCTTT. It encodes CASSQFSEAFF.

This rearrangement joins TRBV2 to TRBJ1-3; D ambiguous. The CDR3 totals 14 residues. The V end lost 6 bases, the J end lost 0 bases, and 9 bases lay between the germline ends. CDR1 is SNHLY and CDR2 is FYNNEI in the germline V gene. The CDR3 is CASSRDHSGNTIYF. Written as DNA, the CDR3 is TGTGCCAGCAGCCGGGATCACTCTGGAAACACCATATATTTT.

This chain connects TRBV11-2 to TRBJ2-6; TRBD1 matches 9 bases. Germline lookup yields CDR1 SGHAT and CDR2 FQNNGV. This CDR3 region has 19 residues. V was pared by 4 bases and J by 1 base, with 11 bases of the junction left unmatched. CDR3 sequence: CASSSVRDRELSGANVLTF. The CDR3 DNA is TGTGCCAGCAGCTCCGTCCGGGACAGGGAACTTTCTGGGGCCAACGTCCTGACTTTC.

The V gene is TRBV4-1, the J gene TRBJ1-6; D unresolved. V was cut by 2 bases and J by 5 bases, with 19 bases left in between. CDR1 is MGHRA and CDR2 is YSYEKL in the germline V gene. This CDR3 comprises 18 residues. CDR3 sequence (DNA): TGCGCCAGCAGCCAATGGCCTCGGACGGGCCAAAATAATTCACCCCTCCACTTT. This sequence encodes CASSQWPRTGQNNSPLHF.

The chain carries TRBV11-2 and TRBJ2-5; D possibly corresponds to TRBD2 (6 bases). The V gene's germline CDR1 is SGHAT and CDR2 FQNNGV. Deletions cut 6 bases from V and 2 bases from J, with 16 bases between. This CDR3 spans 15 amino acids. Here the CDR3 DNA reads TGTGCCAGCAGAACCCCACTTGCGGGGCAAGAGACCCAGTACTTC. Translated: CASRTPLAGQETQYF.

The chain uses TRBV2 and TRBJ2-5; D remains ambiguous. Germline CDR1 and CDR2: SNHLY and FYNNEI. CDR3 length: 11 residues. Trimming removed 5 bases at V and 5 bases at J, with 6 bases between. The CDR3, as DNA: TGTGCCAGCAGTATTATGGAGACCCAGTACTTC. Residues: CASSIMETQYF.

The chain joins TRBV2 to TRBJ2-1; the D is unclear. This CDR3 is built from 13 residues. CDR1 and CDR2 (germline): SNHLY, FYNNEI. Trimming stripped 7 bases from V and 10 bases from J, with 17 bases between. CDR3 protein: CASMGRRVGEQFF. Here the CDR3 DNA reads TGTGCCAGCATGGGCCGACGTGTCGGGGAGCAGTTCTTC. Looking up the rest from reference TRBV2 and TRBJ2-1 gives the full variable domain: EPEVTQTPSHQVTQMGQEVILRCVPISNHLYFYWYRQILGQKVEFLVSFYNNEISEKSEIFDDQFSVERPDGSNFTLKIRSTKLEDSAMYFCASMGRRVGEQFFGPGTRLTVL.

The chain recombines TRBV6-2 or TRBV6-3 with TRBJ2-1; D might be TRBD1 or TRBD2, each matching 5 bases. Deletions cut 4 bases from V and 3 bases from J, with 16 bases between. Germline V lookup: CDR1 MNHEY, CDR2 SVGEGT. The CDR3 length is 16 residues. The CDR3 is CASSLGTVLRYNEQFF. In DNA form, the CDR3 reads TGTGCCAGCAGTTTAGGGACCGTCCTCCGCTACAATGAGCAGTTCTTC.

This rearrangement joins TRBV7-2 to TRBJ2-7, with a tentative D call TRBD1 (5 bases). Germline V gives CDR1 SGHTA, CDR2 FQGNSA. The CDR3 totals 12 residues. V was shortened by 1 base and J by 8 bases, with 9 bases between the two germline ends. The DNA for the CDR3 is TGTGCCAGCAGCTTAGTTGGGGCCAAGCAGTACTTC. Amino acid sequence: CASSLVGAKQYF. Together with reference TRBV7-2 and TRBJ2-7, the CDR3 gives the full variable domain: GAGVSQSPSNKVTEKGKDVELRCDPISGHTALYWYRQSLGQGLEFLIYFQGNSAPDKSGLPSDRFSAERTGGSVSTLTIQRTQQEDSAVYLCASSLVGAKQYFGPGTRLTVT.

The chain couples TRBV3-1 (or the pseudogene TRBV3-2) to TRBJ2-3; possibly TRBD1 for D (6 bases). Between the trimmed V and J ends, which lost 1 base and 2 bases, there was a span of 10 bases. The CDR3 sequence is 15 residues long. CDR1 and CDR2 (germline): LGHDT, YNNKEL (reference sequence). This chain's CDR3 is CASSQGDTYTDTQYF. CDR3 nucleotide sequence: TGTGCCAGCAGCCAAGGGGACACTTACACAGATACGCAGTATTTT.

On this clone itself: Other nucleotide sequences from this sample produce the same CDR3. The rearrangement uses TRBV4-3 and TRBJ1-2; no clear D. V lost 1 base and J 2 bases, leaving 8 bases between the germline ends. The germline gives CDR1 LGHNA, CDR2 YSLEER. The CDR3 extends over 14 amino acids. The CDR3 loop reads CASSQVEGNYGYTF. CDR3 in DNA: TGCGCCAGCAGCCAAGTTGAGGGAAACTATGGCTACACCTTC.

The chain has TRBV28 and TRBJ2-3, with TRBD2 matching 11 bases. Trimming removed 3 bases from V and 3 bases from J; junction bases left unmatched: 2. The CDR3 consists of 15 residues. Germline CDR1 MDHEN, CDR2 SYDVKM. Written as DNA, the CDR3 is TGTGCCAGCAGTTTTCTAGCGGGGGGTACAGATACGCAGTATTTT. Translation gives CASSFLAGGTDTQYF.

The chain combines TRBV7-9 with TRBJ1-5; D not resolved. Trimming stripped 5 bases from V and 0 bases from J, with 8 bases between. CDR1 is SEHNR and CDR2 is FQNEAQ in the germline V gene (reference sequence). The CDR3 length is 14 residues. The CDR3 DNA sequence: TGTGCCAGCAGCCGTGCGGATAGCAATCAGCCCCAGCATTTT. Protein product: CASSRADSNQPQHF.

The chain joins TRBV6-5 to TRBJ1-6; D uncertain. From germline, CDR1 is MNHEY and CDR2 SVGAGI. The V and J ends lost 5 bases and 7 bases respectively, with 12 bases between them. The CDR3 runs 14 residues. CDR3 region: CASSTVRWNSPLHF. The CDR3, as DNA: TGTGCCAGCAGTACAGTAAGATGGAATTCACCCCTCCACTTT.

There are a few counts of this clone. The CDR3 protein is CASSGNRDRTDTQYF. The CDR3 DNA follows: TGTGCCAGCAGCGGCAACAGGGACCGCACAGATACGCAGTATTTT. The chain recombines TRBV7-9 with TRBJ2-3, with D possibly TRBD1 on 6 matching bases. The germline V gene encodes CDR1 SEHNR and CDR2 FQNEAQ (reference sequence). Trimming took off 5 bases at V and 1 base at J, with 13 bases between the two ends. The CDR3 has 15 amino acids.

V and J are TRBV7-2 and TRBJ1-1; maybe TRBD1 (5 bases). The germline V and J ends were trimmed by 0 bases and 4 bases, with 12 bases remaining between them. Looked up from germline, CDR1 is SGHTA and CDR2 is FQGNSA. The CDR3 consists of 15 residues. The DNA for the CDR3 is TGTGCCAGCAGCTTAGCGGGACTAGGGAGCACTGAAGCTTTCTTT. Its protein is CASSLAGLGSTEAFF.

The chain has TRBV6-2 or TRBV6-3 and TRBJ1-2; a weak D match, TRBD1 (5 bases). Germline CDR1 and CDR2: MNHEY and SVGEGT. The ends were cut back, 2 bases at V and 4 bases at J, with 5 bases in the middle. The length of the CDR3 is 12 residues. CDR3 loop: CASSYGAYGYTF. DNA of the CDR3: TGTGCCAGCAGTTACGGGGCCTATGGCTACACCTTC.

The chain couples TRBV6-5 to TRBJ1-6; 11 positions agree with TRBD1. V lost 6 bases and J lost 13; bases outside the gene matches: 8. Germline V lookup: CDR1 MNHEY, CDR2 SVGAGI. The CDR3 has 14 residues. The DNA of the CDR3 is TGTGCCAGCAGGACCGGGACAGGGGGTCGTCCCCTCCACTTT. Protein sequence: CASRTGTGGRPLHF.

J is TRBJ1-3 and V is TRBV2; TRBD1 is a possible D gene (6 bases). Deletions cut 3 bases from V and 4 bases from J, with 10 bases between. This CDR3 has 14 residues. The germline CDR1 and CDR2 sequences are SNHLY and FYNNEI. CDR3 DNA: TGTGCCAGCAGTGAGCAGGGGAGAGGAAACACCATATATTTT. It encodes CASSEQGRGNTIYF.

The chain joins TRBV6-5 to TRBJ2-2; perhaps TRBD2 as D (6 bases). The germline V gene encodes CDR1 MNHEY and CDR2 SVGAGI. The CDR3 runs 15 residues. V lost 10 bases and J lost 4, with 19 bases in between. This CDR3 reads CANIRDSLTTGELFF. The DNA for the CDR3 is TGTGCCAACATCCGGGACTCCCTCACCACCGGGGAGCTGTTTTTT.

V is TRBV6-5 and J is TRBJ1-5; TRBD1 might be the D (5 bases). The V end was cut by 4 bases, the J end by 3 bases, with 13 bases between. The CDR3 totals 15 residues. Germline values: CDR1 MNHEY, CDR2 SVGAGI. The CDR3 is CASSFLDSSNQPQHF. CDR3 coding DNA: TGTGCCAGCAGTTTTCTTGACAGTTCCAATCAGCCCCAGCATTTT.

The J gene is TRBJ1-1, the V gene TRBV27; possible D gene TRBD1, 6 bases. The germline CDR1 and CDR2 sequences are MNHEY and SMNVEV (reference sequence). The CDR3 has 13 amino acids. V lost 1 base and J 10 bases, leaving 13 bases between the germline ends. CDR3 in DNA: TGTGCCAGCAGTTTATTAAAAGGGGGGCTAGCTTTCTTT. This translates into CASSLLKGGLAFF.

The chain joins TRBV29-1 to TRBJ2-1, with 9 positions matching TRBD1. With V trimmed by 3 bases and J by 6 bases, 6 bases remained unmatched. The CDR3 runs to 14 residues. The germline V gene encodes CDR1 SQVTM and CDR2 ANQGSEA. For the CDR3, the DNA is TGCAGCGTTGATCGGGACAGGGATTCCAATGAGCAGTTCTTC. Its protein is CSVDRDRDSNEQFF.

This clone was seen just once. This chain joins TRBV29-1 and TRBJ1-1; TRBD1 matches 7 bases. The V segment lost 6 bases and the J segment 3 bases; nucleotides outside the gene matches: 10. Germline-derived CDR1 and CDR2 are SQVTM and ANQGSEA. This CDR3 has 14 residues. DNA of the CDR3: TGCAGCGTCCCAGGGGGGTGGGTCTACACTGAAGCTTTCTTT. It translates to CSVPGGWVYTEAFF.

This clone was recorded only once. J is TRBJ1-5 and V is TRBV2; D is uncertain. CDR3 length equals 13 residues. V lost 3 bases to trimming and J lost 3 bases, with 6 bases between them. Germline V gene sequence: CDR1 SNHLY, CDR2 FYNNEI. The CDR3 nucleotides read TGTGCCAGCAGTGATACCCCCAATCAGCCCCAGCATTTT. It translates to CASSDTPNQPQHF.

J is TRBJ2-1 and V is TRBV5-1; 11 nucleotides match TRBD2. CDR3 length: 15 amino acids. The germline V gene has CDR1 SGHRS and CDR2 YFSETQ. With 3 bases clipped from V and 7 bases from J, the junction kept 6 bases outside the gene matches. The DNA for the CDR3 is TGCGCCAGCAGCTATAGCGGGGGGGCCCCAAATGAGCAGTTCTTC. Translated: CASSYSGGAPNEQFF.